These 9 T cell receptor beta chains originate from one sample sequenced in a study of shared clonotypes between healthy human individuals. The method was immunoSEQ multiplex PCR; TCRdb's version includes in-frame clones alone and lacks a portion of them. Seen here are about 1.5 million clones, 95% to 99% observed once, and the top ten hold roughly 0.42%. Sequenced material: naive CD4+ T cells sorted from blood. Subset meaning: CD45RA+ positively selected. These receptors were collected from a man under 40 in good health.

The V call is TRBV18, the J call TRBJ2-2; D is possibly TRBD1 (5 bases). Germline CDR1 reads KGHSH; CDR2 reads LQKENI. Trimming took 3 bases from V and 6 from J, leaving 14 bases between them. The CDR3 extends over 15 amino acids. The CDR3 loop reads CASSPEQVLAGELFF. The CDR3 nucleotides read TGTGCCAGCTCACCGGAACAGGTCCTTGCCGGGGAGCTGTTTTTT.

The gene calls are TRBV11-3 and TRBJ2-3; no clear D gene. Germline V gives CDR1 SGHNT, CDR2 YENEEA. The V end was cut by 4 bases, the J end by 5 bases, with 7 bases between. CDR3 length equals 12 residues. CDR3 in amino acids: CASSSGQDTQYF. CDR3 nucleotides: TGTGCCAGCAGCTCGGGCCAAGATACGCAGTATTTT. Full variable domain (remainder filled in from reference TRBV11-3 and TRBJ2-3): EAGVVQSPRYKIIEKKQPVAFWCNPISGHNTLYWYLQNLGQGPELLIRYENEEAVDDSQLPKDRFSAERLKGVDSTLKIQPAELGDSAVYLCASSSGQDTQYFGPGTRLTVL.

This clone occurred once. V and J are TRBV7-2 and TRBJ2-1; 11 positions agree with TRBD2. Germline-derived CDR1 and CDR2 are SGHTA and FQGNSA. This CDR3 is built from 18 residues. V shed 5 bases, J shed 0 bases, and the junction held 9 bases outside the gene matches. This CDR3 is CASSPGTSGPSSYNEQFF. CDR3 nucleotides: TGTGCCAGCAGCCCCGGGACTAGCGGACCGAGCTCCTACAATGAGCAGTTCTTC.

The CDR3 reads CASRTAGANVLTF. In DNA form, the CDR3 reads TGTGCCAGCAGGACGGCTGGGGCCAACGTCCTGACTTTC. The chain carries TRBV7-6 and TRBJ2-6; the D is unclear. CDR3 length: 13 residues. Trimming stripped 6 bases from V and 2 bases from J, with 5 bases between. Looked up from germline, CDR1 is SGHVS and CDR2 is FNYEAQ. Based on the CDR3 plus reference TRBV7-6 and TRBJ2-6, the full variable domain is GAGVSQSPRYKVTKRGQDVALRCDPISGHVSLYWYRQALGQGPEFLTYFNYEAQQDKSGLPNDRFSAERPEGSISTLTIQRTEQRDSAMYRCASRTAGANVLTFGAGSRLTVL.

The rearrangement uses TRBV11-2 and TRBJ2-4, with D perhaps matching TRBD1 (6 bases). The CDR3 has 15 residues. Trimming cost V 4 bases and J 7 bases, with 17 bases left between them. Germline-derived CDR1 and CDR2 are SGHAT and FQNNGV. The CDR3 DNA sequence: TGTGCCAGCAGCTCCCTAACGGGACACTTCAACATTCAGTACTTC. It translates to CASSSLTGHFNIQYF. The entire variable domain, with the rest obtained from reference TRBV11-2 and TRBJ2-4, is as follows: EAGVAQSPRYKIIEKRQSVAFWCNPISGHATLYWYQQILGQGPKLLIQFQNNGVVDDSQLPKDRFSAERLKGVDSTLKIQPAKLEDSAVYLCASSSLTGHFNIQYFGAGTRLSVL.

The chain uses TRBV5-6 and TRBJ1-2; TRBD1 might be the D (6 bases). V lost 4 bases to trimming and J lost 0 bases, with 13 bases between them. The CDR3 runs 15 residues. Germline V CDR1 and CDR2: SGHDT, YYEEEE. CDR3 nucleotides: TGTGCCAGCAGCCCATTGGGGGCAGCTAACTATGGCTACACCTTC. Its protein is CASSPLGAANYGYTF. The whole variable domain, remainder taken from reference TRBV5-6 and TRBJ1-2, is DAGVTQSPTHLIKTRGQQVTLRCSPKSGHDTVSWYQQALGQGPQFIFQYYEEEERQRGNFPDRFSGHQFPNYSSELNVNALLLGDSALYLCASSPLGAANYGYTFGSGTRLTVV.

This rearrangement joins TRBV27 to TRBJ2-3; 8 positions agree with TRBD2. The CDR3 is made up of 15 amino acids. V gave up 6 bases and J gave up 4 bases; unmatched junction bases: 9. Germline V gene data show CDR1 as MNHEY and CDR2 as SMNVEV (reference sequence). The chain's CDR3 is CASRLSGTGPDTQYF. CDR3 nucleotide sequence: TGTGCCAGCAGGCTTAGCGGGACGGGGCCAGATACGCAGTATTTT.

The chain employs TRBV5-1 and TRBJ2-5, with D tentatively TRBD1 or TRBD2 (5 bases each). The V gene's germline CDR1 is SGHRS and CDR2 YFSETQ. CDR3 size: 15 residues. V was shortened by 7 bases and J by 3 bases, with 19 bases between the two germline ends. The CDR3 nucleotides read TGCGCCAGCCGAGCTGCTTGGGGGATTGAAGAGACCCAGTACTTC. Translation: CASRAAWGIEETQYF.

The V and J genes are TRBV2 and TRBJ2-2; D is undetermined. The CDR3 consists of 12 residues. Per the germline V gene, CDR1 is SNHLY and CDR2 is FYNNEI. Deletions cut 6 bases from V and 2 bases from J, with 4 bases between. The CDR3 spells CASRRNTGELFF. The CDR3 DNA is TGTGCCAGCAGAAGAAACACCGGGGAGCTGTTTTTT.